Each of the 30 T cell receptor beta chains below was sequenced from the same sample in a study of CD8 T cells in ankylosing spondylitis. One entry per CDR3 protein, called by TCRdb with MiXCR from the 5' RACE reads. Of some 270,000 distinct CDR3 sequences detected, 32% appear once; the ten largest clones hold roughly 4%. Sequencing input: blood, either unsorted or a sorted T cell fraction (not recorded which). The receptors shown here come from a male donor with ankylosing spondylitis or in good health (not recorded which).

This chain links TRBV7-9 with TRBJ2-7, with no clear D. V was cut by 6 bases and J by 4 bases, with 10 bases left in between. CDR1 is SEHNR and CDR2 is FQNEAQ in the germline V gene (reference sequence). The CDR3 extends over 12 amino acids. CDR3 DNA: TGTGCCAGCAGTGTCGTGTGGTACGAGCAGTACTTC. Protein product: CASSVVWYEQYF.

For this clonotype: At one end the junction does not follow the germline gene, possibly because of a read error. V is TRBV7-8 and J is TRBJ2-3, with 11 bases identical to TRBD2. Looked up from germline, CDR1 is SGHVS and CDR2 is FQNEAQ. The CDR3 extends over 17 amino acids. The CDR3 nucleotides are TGTGCCAGCAGCCTAGCGGGGGGCACCATAGGTGCAGATACGCAGTATTTT. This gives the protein CASSLAGGTIGADTQYF.

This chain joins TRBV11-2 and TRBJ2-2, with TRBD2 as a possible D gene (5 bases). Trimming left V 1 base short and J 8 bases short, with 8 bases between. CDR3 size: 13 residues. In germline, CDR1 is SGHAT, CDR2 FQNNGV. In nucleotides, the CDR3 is TGTGCCAGCAGCTTAGTAGTAGCGGGGGAGCTGTTTTTT. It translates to CASSLVVAGELFF.

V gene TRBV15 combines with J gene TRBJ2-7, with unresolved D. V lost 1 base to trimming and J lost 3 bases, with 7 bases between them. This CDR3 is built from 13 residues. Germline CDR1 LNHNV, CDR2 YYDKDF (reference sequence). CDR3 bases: TGTGCCACCAGCAGAGTGTACGGCTACGAGCAGTACTTC. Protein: CATSRVYGYEQYF.

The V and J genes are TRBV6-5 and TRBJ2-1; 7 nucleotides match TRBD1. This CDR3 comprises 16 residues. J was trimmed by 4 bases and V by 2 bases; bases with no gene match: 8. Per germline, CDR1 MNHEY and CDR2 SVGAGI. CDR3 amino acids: CASSYTRQGPYNEQFF. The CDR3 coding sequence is TGTGCCAGCAGTTACACGCGACAGGGTCCATACAATGAGCAGTTCTTC.

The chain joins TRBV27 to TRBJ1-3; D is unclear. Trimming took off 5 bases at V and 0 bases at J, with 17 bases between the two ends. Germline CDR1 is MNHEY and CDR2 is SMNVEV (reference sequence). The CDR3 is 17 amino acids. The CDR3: CASSPPPSPISGNTIYF. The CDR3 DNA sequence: TGTGCCAGCAGTCCCCCCCCGTCCCCGATCTCTGGAAACACCATATATTTT.

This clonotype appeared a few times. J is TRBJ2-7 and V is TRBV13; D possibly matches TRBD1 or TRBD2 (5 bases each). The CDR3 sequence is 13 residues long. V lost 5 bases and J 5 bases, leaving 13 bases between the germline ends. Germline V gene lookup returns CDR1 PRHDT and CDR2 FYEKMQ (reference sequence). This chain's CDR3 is CASSQGPLDEQYF. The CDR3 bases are TGTGCCAGCAGCCAGGGACCCCTTGACGAGCAGTACTTC. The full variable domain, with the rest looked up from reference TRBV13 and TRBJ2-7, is AAGVIQSPRHLIKEKRETATLKCYPIPRHDTVYWYQQGPGQDPQFLISFYEKMQSDKGSIPDRFSAQQFSDYHSELNMSSLELGDSALYFCASSQGPLDEQYFGPGTRLTVT.

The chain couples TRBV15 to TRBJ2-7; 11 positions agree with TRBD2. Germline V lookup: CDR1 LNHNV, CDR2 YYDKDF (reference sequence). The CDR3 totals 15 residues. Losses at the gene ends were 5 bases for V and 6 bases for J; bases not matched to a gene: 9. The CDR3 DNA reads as TGTGCCACCAGCGTTCCGGGGACTAGCGGCCCCGAGCAGTACTTC. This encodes CATSVPGTSGPEQYF.

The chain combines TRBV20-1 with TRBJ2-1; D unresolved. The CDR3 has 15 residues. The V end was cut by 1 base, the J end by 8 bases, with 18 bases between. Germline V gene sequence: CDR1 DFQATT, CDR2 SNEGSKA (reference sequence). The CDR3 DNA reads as TGCAGTGCTAGAGTTATGCAGGCTACCTTGGATGAGCAGTTCTTC. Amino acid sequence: CSARVMQATLDEQFF.

CDR3: CAILDSSSYEQYF. DNA for the CDR3: TGTGCCATCCTGGACAGCAGCTCCTACGAGCAGTACTTC. The V and J genes are TRBV10-3 and TRBJ2-7; D is possibly TRBD1 (6 bases). Germline V gene sequence: CDR1 ENHRY, CDR2 SYGVKD. The CDR3 is 13 residues long. The ends were cut back, 8 bases at V and 0 bases at J, with 11 bases in the middle.

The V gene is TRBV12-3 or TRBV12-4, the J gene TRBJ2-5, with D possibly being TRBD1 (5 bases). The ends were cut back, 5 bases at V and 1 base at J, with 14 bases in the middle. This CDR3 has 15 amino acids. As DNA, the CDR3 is TGTGCCAGCAGTCCTGGCCAGGGTTTCCAAGAGACCCAGTACTTC. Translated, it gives CASSPGQGFQETQYF.

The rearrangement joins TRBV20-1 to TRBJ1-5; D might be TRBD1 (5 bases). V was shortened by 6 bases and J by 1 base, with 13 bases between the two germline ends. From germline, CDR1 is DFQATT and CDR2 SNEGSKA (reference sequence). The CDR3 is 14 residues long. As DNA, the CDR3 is TGCAGTGCCGGGTCCCGGGGGAGCAATCAGCCCCAGCATTTT. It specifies CSAGSRGSNQPQHF.

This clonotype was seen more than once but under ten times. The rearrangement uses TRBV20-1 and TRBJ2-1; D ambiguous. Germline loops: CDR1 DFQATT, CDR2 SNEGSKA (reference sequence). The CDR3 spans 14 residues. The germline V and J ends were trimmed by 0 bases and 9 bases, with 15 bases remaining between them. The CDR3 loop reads CSARDPAVRGEQFF. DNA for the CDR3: TGCAGTGCTAGAGATCCCGCAGTGAGAGGTGAGCAGTTCTTC.

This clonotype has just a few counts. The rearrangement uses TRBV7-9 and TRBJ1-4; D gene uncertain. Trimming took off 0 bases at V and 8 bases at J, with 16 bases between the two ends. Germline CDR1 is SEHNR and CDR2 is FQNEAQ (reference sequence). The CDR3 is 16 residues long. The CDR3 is CASSLAWQAVQEKLFF. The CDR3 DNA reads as TGTGCCAGCAGCTTAGCGTGGCAAGCGGTACAGGAAAAACTGTTTTTT.

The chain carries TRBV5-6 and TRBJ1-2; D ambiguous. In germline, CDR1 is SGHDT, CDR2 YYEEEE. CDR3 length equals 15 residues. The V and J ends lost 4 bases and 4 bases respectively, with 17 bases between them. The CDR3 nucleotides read TGTGCCAGCAGCCTACCCACGGGAAATTCCTATGGCTACACCTTC. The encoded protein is CASSLPTGNSYGYTF.

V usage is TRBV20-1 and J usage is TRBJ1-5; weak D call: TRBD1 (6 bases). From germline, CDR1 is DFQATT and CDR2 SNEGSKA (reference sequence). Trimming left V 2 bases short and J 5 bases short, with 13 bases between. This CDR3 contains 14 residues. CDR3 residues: CSARTQGRHQPQHF. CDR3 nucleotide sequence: TGCAGTGCTAGAACGCAGGGGCGACATCAGCCCCAGCATTTT.

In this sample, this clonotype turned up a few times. The CDR3 sequence: CATSRTAGQGTDTQYF. Here the CDR3 DNA reads TGTGCCACCAGCAGAACCGCCGGACAGGGCACAGATACGCAGTATTTT. V usage is TRBV15 and J usage is TRBJ2-3; 7 positions agree with TRBD1. The CDR3 spans 16 residues. Germline assignment: CDR1 LNHNV and CDR2 YYDKDF (reference sequence). J gave up 1 base and V 2 bases, and 6 bases lay outside the gene matches. Full variable domain (remainder filled in from reference TRBV15 and TRBJ2-3): DAMVIQNPRYQVTQFGKPVTLSCSQTLNHNVMYWYQQKSSQAPKLLFHYYDKDFNNEADTPDNFQSRRPNTSFCFLDIRSPGLGDTAMYLCATSRTAGQGTDTQYFGPGTRLTVL.

CDR3 amino acids: CASSRGLVAEQYF. The DNA of the CDR3 is TGTGCCTCCTCCCGGGGGCTAGTCGCCGAGCAGTACTTC. The chain uses TRBV30 and TRBJ2-7; D may match TRBD1 or TRBD2 (6 bases each). The CDR3 extends over 13 amino acids. The germline gives CDR1 GTSNPN, CDR2 SVGIG (reference sequence). Trimming removed 7 bases at V and 6 bases at J, with 19 bases between.

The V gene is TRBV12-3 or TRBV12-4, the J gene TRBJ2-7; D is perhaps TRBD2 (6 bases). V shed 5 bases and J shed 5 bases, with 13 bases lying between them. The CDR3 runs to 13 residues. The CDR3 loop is CASSRGARDEQYF. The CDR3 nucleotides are TGTGCCAGCAGTCGCGGGGCGCGAGACGAGCAGTACTTC.

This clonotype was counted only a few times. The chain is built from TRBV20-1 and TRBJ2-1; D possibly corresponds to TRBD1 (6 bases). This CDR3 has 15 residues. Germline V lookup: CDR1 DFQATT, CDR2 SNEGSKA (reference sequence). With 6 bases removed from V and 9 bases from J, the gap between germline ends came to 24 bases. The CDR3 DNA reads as TGCAGTGCAGAGTCAGGGGAAAGGGGTCTACCTGAGCAGTTCTTC. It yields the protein CSAESGERGLPEQFF.

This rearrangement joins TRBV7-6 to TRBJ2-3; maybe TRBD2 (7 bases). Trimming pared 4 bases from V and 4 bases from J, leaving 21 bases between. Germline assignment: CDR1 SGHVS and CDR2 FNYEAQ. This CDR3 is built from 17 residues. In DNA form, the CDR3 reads TGTGCCAGCAGCTCGAACCCGGGGGGCCTTCAGGCAGATACGCAGTATTTT. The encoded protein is CASSSNPGGLQADTQYF.

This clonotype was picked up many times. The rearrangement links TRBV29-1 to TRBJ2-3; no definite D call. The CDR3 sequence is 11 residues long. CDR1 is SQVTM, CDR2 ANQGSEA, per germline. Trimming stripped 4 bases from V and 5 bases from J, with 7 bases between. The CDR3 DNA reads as TGCAGCGTTGGCCAGCTAGATACGCAGTATTTT. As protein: CSVGQLDTQYF.

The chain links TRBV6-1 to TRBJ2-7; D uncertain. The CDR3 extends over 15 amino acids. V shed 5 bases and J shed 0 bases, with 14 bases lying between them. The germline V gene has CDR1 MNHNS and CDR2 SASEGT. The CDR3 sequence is CASSRKPFSSYEQYF. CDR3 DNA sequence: TGTGCCAGCAGTCGCAAGCCTTTTAGCTCCTACGAGCAGTACTTC.

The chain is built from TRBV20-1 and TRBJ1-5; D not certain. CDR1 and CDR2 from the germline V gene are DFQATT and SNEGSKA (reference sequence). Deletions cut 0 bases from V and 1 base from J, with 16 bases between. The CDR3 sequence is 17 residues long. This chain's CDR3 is CSARDSGQMRSNQPQHF. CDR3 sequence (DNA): TGCAGTGCTAGAGATTCCGGCCAGATGAGAAGCAATCAGCCCCAGCATTTT.

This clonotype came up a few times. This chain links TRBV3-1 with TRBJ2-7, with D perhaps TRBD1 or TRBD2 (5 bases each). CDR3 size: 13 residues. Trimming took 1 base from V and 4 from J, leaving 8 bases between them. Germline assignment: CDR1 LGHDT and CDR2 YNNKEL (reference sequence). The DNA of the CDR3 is TGTGCCAGCAGCCAAGGAGGGGTGTACGAGCAGTACTTC. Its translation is CASSQGGVYEQYF.

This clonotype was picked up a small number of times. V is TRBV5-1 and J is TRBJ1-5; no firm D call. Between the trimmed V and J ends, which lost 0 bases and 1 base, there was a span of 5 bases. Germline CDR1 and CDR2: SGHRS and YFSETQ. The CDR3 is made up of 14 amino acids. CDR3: CASSLDPSNQPQHF. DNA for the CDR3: TGCGCCAGCAGCTTGGACCCCAGCAATCAGCCCCAGCATTTT.

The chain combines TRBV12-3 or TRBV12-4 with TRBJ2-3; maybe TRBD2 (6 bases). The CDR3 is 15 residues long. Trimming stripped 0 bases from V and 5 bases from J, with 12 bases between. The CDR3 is CASSLAGGWRDTQYF. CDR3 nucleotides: TGTGCCAGCAGTTTAGCGGGGGGTTGGAGAGATACGCAGTATTTT.

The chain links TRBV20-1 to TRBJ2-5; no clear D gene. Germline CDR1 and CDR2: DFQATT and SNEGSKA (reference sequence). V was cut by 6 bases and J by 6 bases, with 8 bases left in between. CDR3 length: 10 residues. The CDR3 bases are TGCAGTGCCGAACGAAAGACCCAGTACTTC. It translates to CSAERKTQYF.

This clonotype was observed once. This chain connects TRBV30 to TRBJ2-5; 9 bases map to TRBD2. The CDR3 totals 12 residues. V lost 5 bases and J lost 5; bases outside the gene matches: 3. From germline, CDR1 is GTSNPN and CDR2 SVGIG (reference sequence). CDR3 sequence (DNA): TGTGCCTGGGATGGACTAGCGGAGACCCAGTACTTC. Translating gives CAWDGLAETQYF.

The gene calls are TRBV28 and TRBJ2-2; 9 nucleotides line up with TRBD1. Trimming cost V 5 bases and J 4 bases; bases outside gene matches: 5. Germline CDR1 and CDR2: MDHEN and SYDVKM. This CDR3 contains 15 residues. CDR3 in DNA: TGTGCCAGCAGTACAGGGGGCAGGGGCACCGGGGAGCTGTTTTTT. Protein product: CASSTGGRGTGELFF.